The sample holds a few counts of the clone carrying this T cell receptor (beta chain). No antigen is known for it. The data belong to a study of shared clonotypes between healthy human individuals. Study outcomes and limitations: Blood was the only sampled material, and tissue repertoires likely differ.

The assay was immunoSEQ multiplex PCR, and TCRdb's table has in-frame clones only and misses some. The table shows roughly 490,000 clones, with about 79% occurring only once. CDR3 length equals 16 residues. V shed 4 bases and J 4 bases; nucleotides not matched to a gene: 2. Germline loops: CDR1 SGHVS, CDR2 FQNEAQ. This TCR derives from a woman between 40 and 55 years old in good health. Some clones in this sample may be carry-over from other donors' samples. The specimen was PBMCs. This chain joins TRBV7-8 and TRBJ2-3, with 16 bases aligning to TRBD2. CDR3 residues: CASSSGLAGGADTQYF. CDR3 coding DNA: TGTGCCAGCAGCTCGGGACTAGCGGGAGGGGCAGATACGCAGTATTTT.